These 30 T cell receptor beta chains originate from one sample sequenced in a study of human T cells and chemical hapten exposure. Specified time point: pre-sensitization, week 0. Described treatment: therapeutic diphenylcyclopropenone sensitization with weekly scalp DPC. Each CDR3 protein is one row after TCRdb ran MiXCR on the RACE reads. The profile shows around 110,000 distinct CDR3 sequences, 9% to 15% of them singletons. The specimen was whole blood, collected in connection with sensitization to the hapten diphenylcyclopropenone (DPC). These receptors came from a woman aged 45-65 years with alopecia areata. Some clones in this sample may be carry-over from other donors' samples.

This chain uses TRBV7-2 with TRBJ2-5; D gene ambiguous. V was pared by 3 bases and J by 5 bases, with 7 bases between. CDR1 and CDR2 (germline): SGHTA, FQGNSA. The CDR3 consists of 12 residues. CDR3 DNA: TGTGCCAGCAGCTTTACCGGGGAGACCCAGTACTTC. As protein: CASSFTGETQYF.

This clonotype was counted many times. V usage is TRBV27 and J usage is TRBJ2-7; the match to TRBD1 covers 11 bases. The germline V gene has CDR1 MNHEY and CDR2 SMNVEV (reference sequence). V dropped 6 bases and J dropped 5; count of bases not matched to a gene: 12. The CDR3 contains 16 residues. Here the CDR3 DNA reads TGTGCCAGCAGATCGTTACCGGGACAGGGGGGAAACGAGCAGTACTTC. Translating gives CASRSLPGQGGNEQYF.

The V and J genes are TRBV7-9 and TRBJ2-7; D not certain. This CDR3 region has 12 residues. Germline V gene data show CDR1 as SEHNR and CDR2 as FQNEAQ (reference sequence). V was shortened by 2 bases and J by 0 bases, with 2 bases between the two germline ends. The CDR3 loop reads CASSLTSYEQYF. The DNA for the CDR3 is TGTGCCAGCAGCTTAACCTCCTACGAGCAGTACTTC.

The chain couples TRBV5-1 to TRBJ2-2; D remains unclear. The CDR3 is made up of 15 amino acids. Trimming cost V 1 base and J 6 bases, with 13 bases left between them. Germline CDR1 and CDR2: SGHRS and YFSETQ. The CDR3 sequence: CASSLSSPLPGELFF. The DNA of the CDR3 is TGCGCCAGCAGCTTGAGTTCCCCTTTGCCCGGGGAGCTGTTTTTT.

This clonotype was counted many times. The chain joins TRBV2 to TRBJ2-1, with D possibly matching TRBD1 (5 bases). V was cut by 6 bases and J by 10 bases, with 13 bases left in between. The CDR3 spans 12 residues. CDR1 and CDR2 (germline): SNHLY, FYNNEI. The CDR3: CASRATGVEQFF. CDR3 coding DNA: TGTGCCAGCAGGGCTACAGGAGTGGAGCAGTTCTTC.

The table lists this clonotype with a few counts. J is TRBJ1-6 and V is TRBV18; 8 positions agree with TRBD1. Unmatched junction bases numbered 11, after V lost 4 bases and J lost 6 bases. Per the germline V gene, CDR1 is KGHSH and CDR2 is LQKENI. CDR3 length: 17 amino acids. CDR3 in DNA: TGTGCCAGCTCACGGAGACAGACAGGGGATGCTAATTCACCCCTCCACTTT. Translated: CASSRRQTGDANSPLHF.

V is TRBV6-5 and J is TRBJ1-2; D perhaps matches TRBD1 (5 bases). This CDR3 region has 15 residues. Germline V gives CDR1 MNHEY, CDR2 SVGAGI. V lost 4 bases and J lost 6, with 18 bases in between. The CDR3 is CASSSHGQGLHGYTF. DNA of the CDR3: TGTGCCAGCAGTTCACATGGGCAGGGCCTACATGGCTACACCTTC.

As for this clonotype: An end of the junction differs from the germline gene, which may be a read error. The V gene is TRBV18, the J gene TRBJ1-2; D not certain. The germline V gene encodes CDR1 KGHSH and CDR2 LQKENI. The CDR3 covers 13 residues. The CDR3 bases are TGTGCCAGCTCACCAGGACGGCTCTATGTCTACACCTTC. Its protein product is CASSPGRLYVYTF.

The table lists this clonotype with a few counts. V and J are TRBV18 and TRBJ2-5; 10 positions agree with TRBD2. CDR3 length: 16 residues. Germline-derived CDR1 and CDR2 are KGHSH and LQKENI. V shed 3 bases and J 4 bases; nucleotides not matched to a gene: 8. CDR3 sequence reads: CASSPLLAGTSETQYF. CDR3 in DNA: TGTGCCAGCTCACCCCTACTAGCGGGGACCTCAGAGACCCAGTACTTC.

This clonotype was seen only a few times. The chain joins TRBV15 to TRBJ1-3, with a tentative D call TRBD1 (6 bases). The CDR3 runs 17 residues. Germline assignment: CDR1 LNHNV and CDR2 YYDKDF (reference sequence). Trimming took 3 bases from V and 2 from J, leaving 17 bases between them. The CDR3 nucleotides read TGTGCCACCAGCAGGTCGGGACATTCTTTACCTGGAAACACCATATATTTT. Protein sequence: CATSRSGHSLPGNTIYF.

V usage is TRBV6-5 and J usage is TRBJ1-1, with no clear D. The CDR3 length is 14 residues. The V end lost 6 bases, the J end lost 4 bases, and 15 bases lay between the germline ends. Germline CDR1 and CDR2: MNHEY and SVGAGI. The CDR3, as DNA: TGTGCCAGCAGCCCGGGTTTGGTATCCACTGAAGCTTTCTTT. As protein: CASSPGLVSTEAFF.

This clonotype was detected a few times. This chain joins TRBV6-5 and TRBJ1-5; D not resolved. The germline CDR1 and CDR2 sequences are MNHEY and SVGAGI. CDR3 length: 14 amino acids. The V and J ends lost 6 bases and 7 bases respectively, with 16 bases between them. CDR3 DNA: TGTGCCAGCAGATCTAACCGGAAGACACAGCCCCAGCATTTT. Its translation: CASRSNRKTQPQHF.

The genes are TRBV7-6 and TRBJ1-1, with D tentatively TRBD1 (5 bases). Germline CDR1 reads SGHVS; CDR2 reads FNYEAQ. V lost 5 bases to trimming and J lost 6 bases, with 13 bases between them. The CDR3 runs 13 residues. CDR3 in DNA: TGTGCCAGCAGCCACAGACAGCGGGCTGAAGCTTTCTTT. Its translation: CASSHRQRAEAFF. Full variable domain (remainder filled in from reference TRBV7-6 and TRBJ1-1): GAGVSQSPRYKVTKRGQDVALRCDPISGHVSLYWYRQALGQGPEFLTYFNYEAQQDKSGLPNDRFSAERPEGSISTLTIQRTEQRDSAMYRCASSHRQRAEAFFGQGTRLTVV.

V gene TRBV24-1 combines with J gene TRBJ2-5; unclear D gene. Germline V gene lookup returns CDR1 KGHDR and CDR2 SFDVKD. The CDR3 extends over 13 amino acids. V was shortened by 4 bases and J by 5 bases, with 10 bases between the two germline ends. This CDR3 reads CATSDREWETQYF. Here the CDR3 DNA reads TGTGCCACCAGTGACCGTGAATGGGAGACCCAGTACTTC.

CDR3 sequence: CASSVRENPYEQYF. DNA of the CDR3: TGTGCCAGCAGCGTGCGGGAGAATCCCTACGAGCAGTACTTC. The rearrangement uses TRBV9 and TRBJ2-7, with 7 nucleotides matching TRBD2. The germline gives CDR1 SGDLS, CDR2 YYNGEE. This CDR3 has 14 amino acids. Trimming removed 2 bases from V and 2 bases from J; junction bases left unmatched: 4. The entire variable domain, with the rest obtained from reference TRBV9 and TRBJ2-7, is as follows: DSGVTQTPKHLITATGQRVTLRCSPRSGDLSVYWYQQSLDQGLQFLIQYYNGEERAKGNILERFSAQQFPDLHSELNLSSLELGDSALYFCASSVRENPYEQYFGPGTRLTVT.

Regarding this clonotype: A read error may produce the germline difference seen at one junction end. The V gene is TRBV29-1, the J gene TRBJ1-5, with 9 bases identical to TRBD1. From germline, CDR1 is SQVTM and CDR2 ANQGSEA. CDR3 length: 12 residues. Here the CDR3 reads CSVGTGFQPQQF. For the CDR3, the DNA is TGCAGCGTAGGGACAGGGTTTCAGCCCCAGCAATTT.

This clonotype was observed at least ten times. The V gene is TRBV5-1, the J gene TRBJ1-6, with D perhaps TRBD1 (5 bases). The CDR3 has 16 residues. CDR1 and CDR2 from the germline V gene are SGHRS and YFSETQ. The V gene lost 3 bases and the J gene lost 12 bases, with 22 bases spanning the gap. In DNA form, the CDR3 reads TGCGCCAGCAGCTCCGGTTCGACAGACTCCGGGATACCCCTCCACTTT. This sequence encodes CASSSGSTDSGIPLHF.

This clonotype was picked up many times. The chain joins TRBV5-1 to TRBJ1-2, with unresolved D. The CDR3 consists of 14 residues. Trimming removed 4 bases from V and 2 bases from J, with 12 bases in between. Germline lookup yields CDR1 SGHRS and CDR2 YFSETQ. CDR3 bases: TGCGCCAGCAGCCCTAGTACTCAAAACTATGGCTACACCTTC. This sequence encodes CASSPSTQNYGYTF.

This clonotype was observed at least ten times. The rearrangement joins TRBV7-2 to TRBJ2-5; 11 bases map to TRBD2. Per the germline V gene, CDR1 is SGHTA and CDR2 is FQGNSA. The V gene end was trimmed by 8 bases and the J gene end by 1 base; junction bases not matched to a gene: 12. The CDR3 runs to 17 residues. The CDR3 spells CASATPTGLAVQETQYF. In nucleotides, the CDR3 is TGTGCCAGCGCCACCCCGACGGGACTAGCGGTCCAAGAGACCCAGTACTTC.

This chain links TRBV7-7 with TRBJ2-3, with D uncertain. Trimming took off 3 bases at V and 0 bases at J, with 10 bases between the two ends. There are 15 residues in the CDR3. CDR1 and CDR2 (germline): SSHAT, FNYEAQ (reference sequence). CDR3: CASSLGFGSTDTQYF. The CDR3 DNA reads as TGTGCCAGCAGCTTGGGATTTGGGAGCACAGATACGCAGTATTTT.

The V call is TRBV6-4, the J call TRBJ1-1; the match to TRBD1 covers 8 bases. The germline gives CDR1 MRHNA, CDR2 SNTAGT. The ends lost 5 bases at V and 4 bases at J; junction bases unmatched: 12. This CDR3 is built from 16 residues. For the CDR3, the DNA is TGTGCCAGCAGTTTCACCCCCGGGACAGGTAGCACTGAAGCTTTCTTT. This codes for CASSFTPGTGSTEAFF.

This clonotype has only a few counts. The J gene is TRBJ1-1, the V gene TRBV12-3 or TRBV12-4, with D possibly matching TRBD1 (6 bases). CDR3 length equals 14 residues. The V end lost 6 bases, the J end lost 5 bases, and 16 bases lay between the germline ends. This CDR3 reads CASRIGGARTEAFF. CDR3 in DNA: TGTGCCAGCAGGATTGGGGGGGCGAGGACTGAAGCTTTCTTT.

This clonotype came up many times. The chain is built from TRBV7-2 and TRBJ1-3, with D tentatively TRBD1 (6 bases). This CDR3 comprises 15 residues. V was shortened by 6 bases and J by 4 bases, with 16 bases between the two germline ends. Germline assignment: CDR1 SGHTA and CDR2 FQGNSA. CDR3 protein: CASSPEFRGGNTIYF. The CDR3 DNA reads as TGTGCCAGCAGTCCCGAGTTCAGGGGAGGAAACACCATATATTTT.

This clonotype turned up a few times. CDR3 residues: CASREGTLAKNIQYF. The CDR3 nucleotides are TGTGCCAGCAGGGAAGGGACGTTAGCCAAAAACATTCAGTACTTC. V is TRBV6-5 and J is TRBJ2-4, with D perhaps matching TRBD1 or TRBD2 (5 bases each). The CDR3 has 15 residues. V lost 6 bases to trimming and J lost 0 bases, with 12 bases between them. Germline V lookup: CDR1 MNHEY, CDR2 SVGAGI.

This clonotype was seen only a few times. The chain couples TRBV9 to TRBJ2-5; the D is unclear. Looked up from germline, CDR1 is SGDLS and CDR2 is YYNGEE. This CDR3 is built from 14 residues. V dropped 5 bases and J dropped 4 bases, with 15 bases sitting between them. CDR3 DNA: TGTGCCAGCAGTTCCTTGGTCGGCGGAGAGACCCAGTACTTC. Amino acid sequence: CASSSLVGGETQYF.

This clonotype was found many times. This rearrangement joins TRBV29-1 to TRBJ1-1; D gene unclear. CDR1 and CDR2 from the germline V gene are SQVTM and ANQGSEA. The CDR3 is 12 amino acids. The V end was cut by 8 bases, the J end by 7 bases, with 17 bases between. The CDR3, as DNA: TGCAGCTCTGGGGTTCGGGCGGATGAAGCTTTCTTT. It encodes CSSGVRADEAFF.

This rearrangement joins TRBV6-1 to TRBJ1-3; 7 bases fit TRBD1. CDR3 length: 17 residues. Germline CDR1 is MNHNS and CDR2 is SASEGT. With 3 bases clipped from V and 0 bases from J, the junction kept 8 bases outside the gene matches. CDR3 sequence: CASSEGFDRASGNTIYF. The DNA for the CDR3 is TGTGCCAGCAGTGAGGGTTTTGACAGGGCCTCTGGAAACACCATATATTTT.

This clonotype was detected once. The chain combines TRBV7-8 with TRBJ2-2; D remains unclear. The CDR3 spans 13 residues. Germline V gives CDR1 SGHVS, CDR2 FQNEAQ. V was cut by 7 bases and J by 4 bases, with 10 bases left in between. In DNA, the CDR3 is TGTGCCAGCAACCCTTCAACCACCGGGGAGCTGTTTTTT. This gives the protein CASNPSTTGELFF.

This clonotype was seen at least ten times. This chain uses TRBV28 with TRBJ1-5; D might be TRBD1 (6 bases). Trimming cost V 7 bases and J 0 bases, with 16 bases left between them. Germline V gene lookup returns CDR1 MDHEN and CDR2 SYDVKM. The CDR3 extends over 16 amino acids. The CDR3 DNA reads as TGTGCCAGCATCCAACAGGGATTCACTAGCAATCAGCCCCAGCATTTT. It encodes CASIQQGFTSNQPQHF.

The chain links TRBV7-2 to TRBJ2-5; unclear D gene. Germline V lookup: CDR1 SGHTA, CDR2 FQGNSA. Trimming shortened V by 2 bases and J by 3 bases, and 7 bases separated the two germline ends. The CDR3 totals 13 residues. The CDR3 sequence is CASSLSTKETQYF. In DNA form, the CDR3 reads TGTGCCAGCAGCTTATCAACCAAAGAGACCCAGTACTTC.